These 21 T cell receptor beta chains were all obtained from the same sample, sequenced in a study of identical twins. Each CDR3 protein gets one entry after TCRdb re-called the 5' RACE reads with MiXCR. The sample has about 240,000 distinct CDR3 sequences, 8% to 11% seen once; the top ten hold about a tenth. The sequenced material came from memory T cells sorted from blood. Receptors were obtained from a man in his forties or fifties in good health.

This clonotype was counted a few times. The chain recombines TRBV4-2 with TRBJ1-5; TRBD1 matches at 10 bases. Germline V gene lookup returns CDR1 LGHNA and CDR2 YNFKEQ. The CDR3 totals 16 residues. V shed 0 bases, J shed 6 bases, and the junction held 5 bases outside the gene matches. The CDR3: CASSQETGTGVQPQHF. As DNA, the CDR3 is TGTGCCAGCAGCCAAGAGACCGGGACAGGGGTTCAGCCCCAGCATTTT.

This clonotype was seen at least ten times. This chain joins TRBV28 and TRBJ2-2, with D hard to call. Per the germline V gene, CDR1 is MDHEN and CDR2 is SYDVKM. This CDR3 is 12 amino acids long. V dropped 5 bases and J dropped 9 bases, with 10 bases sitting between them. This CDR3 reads CASSPDPWELFF. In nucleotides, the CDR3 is TGTGCCAGCAGTCCAGATCCCTGGGAGCTGTTTTTT.

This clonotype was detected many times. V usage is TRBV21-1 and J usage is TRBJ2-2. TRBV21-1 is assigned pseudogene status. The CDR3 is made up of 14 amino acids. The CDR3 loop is CASSKAMNTGELFF. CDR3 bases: TGTGCCAGCAGCAAAGCTATGAACACCGGGGAGCTGTTTTTT.

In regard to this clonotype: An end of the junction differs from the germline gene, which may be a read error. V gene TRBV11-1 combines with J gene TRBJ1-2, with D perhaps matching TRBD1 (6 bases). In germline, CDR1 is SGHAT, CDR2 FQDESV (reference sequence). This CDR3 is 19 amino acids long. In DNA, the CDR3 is TGTGCCACCAGCGCGAACAGGGAGGAGACTTATCTTGCTAACTATGGCTACACCTTC. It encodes CATSANREETYLANYGYTF.

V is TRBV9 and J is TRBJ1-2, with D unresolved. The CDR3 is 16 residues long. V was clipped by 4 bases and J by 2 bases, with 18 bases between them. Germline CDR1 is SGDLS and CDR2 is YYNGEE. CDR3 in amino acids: CASSPGGNFYNYGYTF. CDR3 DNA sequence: TGTGCCAGCAGCCCCGGTGGGAACTTCTACAACTATGGCTACACCTTC. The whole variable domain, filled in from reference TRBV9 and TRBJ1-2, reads DSGVTQTPKHLITATGQRVTLRCSPRSGDLSVYWYQQSLDQGLQFLIQYYNGEERAKGNILERFSAQQFPDLHSELNLSSLELGDSALYFCASSPGGNFYNYGYTFGSGTRLTVV.

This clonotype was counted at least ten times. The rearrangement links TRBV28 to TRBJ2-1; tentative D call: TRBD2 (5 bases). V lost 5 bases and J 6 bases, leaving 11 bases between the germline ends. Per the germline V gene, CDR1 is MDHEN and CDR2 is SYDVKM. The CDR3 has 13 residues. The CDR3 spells CASSPPRGNEQFF. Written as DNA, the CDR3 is TGTGCCAGCAGTCCCCCTCGGGGCAATGAGCAGTTCTTC.

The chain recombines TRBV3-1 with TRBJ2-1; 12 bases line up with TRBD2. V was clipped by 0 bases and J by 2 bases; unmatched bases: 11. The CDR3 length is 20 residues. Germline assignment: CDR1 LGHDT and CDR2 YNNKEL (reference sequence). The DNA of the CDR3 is TGTGCCAGCAGCCAAGATCCCCCGTACTCTAGCGGGGGGGCCTACAATGAGCAGTTCTTC. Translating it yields CASSQDPPYSSGGAYNEQFF.

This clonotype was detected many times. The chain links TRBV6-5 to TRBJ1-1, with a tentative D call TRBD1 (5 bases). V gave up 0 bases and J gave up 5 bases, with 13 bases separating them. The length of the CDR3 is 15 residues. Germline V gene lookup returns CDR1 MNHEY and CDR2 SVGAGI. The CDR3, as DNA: TGTGCCAGCAGTTACTCCGTTGTGGAGGGGACTGAAGCTTTCTTT. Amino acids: CASSYSVVEGTEAFF.

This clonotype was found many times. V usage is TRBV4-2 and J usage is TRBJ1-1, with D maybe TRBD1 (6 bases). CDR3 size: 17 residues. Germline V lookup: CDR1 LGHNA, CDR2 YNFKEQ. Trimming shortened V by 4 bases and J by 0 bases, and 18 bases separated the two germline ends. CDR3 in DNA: TGTGCCAGCAGCCTACCTGAGGGGGGGACCTTGAACACTGAAGCTTTCTTT. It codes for CASSLPEGGTLNTEAFF.

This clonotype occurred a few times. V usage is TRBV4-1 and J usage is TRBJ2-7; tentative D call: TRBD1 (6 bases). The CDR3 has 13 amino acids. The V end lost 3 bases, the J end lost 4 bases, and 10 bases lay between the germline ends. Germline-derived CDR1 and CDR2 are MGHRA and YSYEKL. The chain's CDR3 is CASSHLGQYEQYF. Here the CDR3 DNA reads TGCGCCAGCAGCCATCTCGGACAGTACGAGCAGTACTTC.

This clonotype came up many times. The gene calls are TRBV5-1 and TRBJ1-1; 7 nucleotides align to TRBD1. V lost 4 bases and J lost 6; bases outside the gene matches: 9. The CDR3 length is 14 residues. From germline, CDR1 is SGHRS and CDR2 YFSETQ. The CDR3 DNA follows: TGCGCCAGCAGCCCGGACAGGCCGGGTTCTGAAGCTTTCTTT. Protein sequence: CASSPDRPGSEAFF.

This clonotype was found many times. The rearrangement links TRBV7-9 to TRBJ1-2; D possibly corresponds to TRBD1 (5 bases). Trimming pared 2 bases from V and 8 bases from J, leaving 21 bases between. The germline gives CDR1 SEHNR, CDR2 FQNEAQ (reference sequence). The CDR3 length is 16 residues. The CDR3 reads CASSLIPQLGAAGYTF. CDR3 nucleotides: TGTGCCAGCAGCTTAATCCCACAACTCGGGGCCGCGGGCTACACCTTC.

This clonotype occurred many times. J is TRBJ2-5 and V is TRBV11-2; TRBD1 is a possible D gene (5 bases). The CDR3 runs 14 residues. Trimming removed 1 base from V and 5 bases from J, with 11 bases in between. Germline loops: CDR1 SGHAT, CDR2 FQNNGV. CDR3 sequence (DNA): TGTGCCAGCAGCTTAGGGGGCAGTTTGGAGACCCAGTACTTC. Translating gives CASSLGGSLETQYF. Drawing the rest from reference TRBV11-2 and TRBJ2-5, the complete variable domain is EAGVAQSPRYKIIEKRQSVAFWCNPISGHATLYWYQQILGQGPKLLIQFQNNGVVDDSQLPKDRFSAERLKGVDSTLKIQPAKLEDSAVYLCASSLGGSLETQYFGPGTRLLVL.

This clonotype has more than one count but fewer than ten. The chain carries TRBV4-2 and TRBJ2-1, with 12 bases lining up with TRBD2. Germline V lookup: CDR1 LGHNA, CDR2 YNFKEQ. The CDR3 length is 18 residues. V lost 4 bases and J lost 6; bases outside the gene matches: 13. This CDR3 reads CASSPILAGGIRGNEQFF. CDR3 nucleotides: TGTGCCAGCAGCCCTATCCTAGCGGGAGGGATTCGTGGCAATGAGCAGTTCTTC.

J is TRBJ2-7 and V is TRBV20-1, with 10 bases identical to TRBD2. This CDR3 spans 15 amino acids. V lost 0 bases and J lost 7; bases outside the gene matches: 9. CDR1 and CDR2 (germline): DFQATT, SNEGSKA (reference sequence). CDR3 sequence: CSARDFLAGVGEQYF. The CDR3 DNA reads TGCAGTGCTAGAGATTTCCTAGCGGGAGTGGGGGAGCAGTACTTC.

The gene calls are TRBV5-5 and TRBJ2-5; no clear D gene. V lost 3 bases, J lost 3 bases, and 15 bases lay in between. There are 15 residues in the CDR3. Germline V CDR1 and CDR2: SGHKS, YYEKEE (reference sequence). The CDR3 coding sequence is TGTGCCAGCAGCTGGACCTCGTCACAGAAAGAGACCCAGTACTTC. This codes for CASSWTSSQKETQYF.

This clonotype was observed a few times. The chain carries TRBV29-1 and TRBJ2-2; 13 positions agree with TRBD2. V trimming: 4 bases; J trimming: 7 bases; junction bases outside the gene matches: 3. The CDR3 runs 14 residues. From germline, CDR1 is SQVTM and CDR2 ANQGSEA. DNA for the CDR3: TGCAGCGTTGGCAGGACTAGCGGGGGCGGGGAGCTGTTTTTT. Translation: CSVGRTSGGGELFF.

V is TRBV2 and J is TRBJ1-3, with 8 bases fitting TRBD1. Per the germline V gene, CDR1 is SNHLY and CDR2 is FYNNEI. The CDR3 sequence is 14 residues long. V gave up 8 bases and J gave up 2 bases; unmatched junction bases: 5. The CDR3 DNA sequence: TGTGCCAGCCTTATGGGACAGGCTGGAAACACCATATATTTT. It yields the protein CASLMGQAGNTIYF.

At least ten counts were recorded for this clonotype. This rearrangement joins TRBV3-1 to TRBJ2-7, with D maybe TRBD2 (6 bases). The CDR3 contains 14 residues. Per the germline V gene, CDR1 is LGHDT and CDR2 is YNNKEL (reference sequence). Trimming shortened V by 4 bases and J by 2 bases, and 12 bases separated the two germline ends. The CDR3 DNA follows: TGTGCCAGCAGCCCTGGGACTGGACCCTACGAGCAGTACTTC. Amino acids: CASSPGTGPYEQYF.

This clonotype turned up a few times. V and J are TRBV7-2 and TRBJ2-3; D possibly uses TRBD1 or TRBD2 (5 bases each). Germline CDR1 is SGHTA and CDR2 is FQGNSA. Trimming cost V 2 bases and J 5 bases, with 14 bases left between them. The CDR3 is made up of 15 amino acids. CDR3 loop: CASSLHGTVGDTQYF. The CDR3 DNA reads TGTGCCAGCAGCTTACACGGGACCGTAGGAGATACGCAGTATTTT.

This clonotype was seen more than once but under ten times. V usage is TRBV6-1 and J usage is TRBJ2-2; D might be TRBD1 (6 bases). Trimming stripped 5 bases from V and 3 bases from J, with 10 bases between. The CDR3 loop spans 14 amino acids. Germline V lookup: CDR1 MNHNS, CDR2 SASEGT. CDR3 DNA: TGTGCCAGCAGTCCAGGGGCCGACACCGGGGAGCTGTTTTTT. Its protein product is CASSPGADTGELFF.